This TCR beta chain was identified in a study of blood T cells in healthy people across ages. Findings and caveats of the study: Higher diversity and more naive CD4+ cells were features of long-lived donors, compared to aged donors.

The CDR3 loop spans 16 amino acids. With 4 bases removed from V and 3 bases from J, the gap between germline ends came to 17 bases. Germline CDR1 SGHKS, CDR2 YYEKEE (reference sequence). A J-beta primer mix and a sample-barcoded 5' primer were used in a second PCR of roughly 6 to 12 cycles. TCRdb processed the 5' RACE reads anew with MiXCR; each CDR3 protein has one entry. The table has some 940,000 distinct CDR3 sequences, 25% to 35% seen once; the top ten hold roughly 10%. On this clonotype itself: The target antigen is unknown.

The same sample was also studied in work on T cells of mothers and their children. This second study notes: It was found that thymic selection shapes TCR recombination output similarly in related and unrelated pairs. Mother-child pairs who were related displayed a slightly higher overlap than unrelated pairs, a difference that was non-significant.

The rearrangement links TRBV5-5 to TRBJ2-1; perhaps TRBD1 as D (6 bases). The sample taken for sequencing was blood. The TCR originated in a woman aged 40-49 years in good health. As DNA, the CDR3 is TGTGCCAGCAGCCCCCACGGGACACTAATCTACAATGAGCAGTTCTTC. Amino acids: CASSPHGTLIYNEQFF.